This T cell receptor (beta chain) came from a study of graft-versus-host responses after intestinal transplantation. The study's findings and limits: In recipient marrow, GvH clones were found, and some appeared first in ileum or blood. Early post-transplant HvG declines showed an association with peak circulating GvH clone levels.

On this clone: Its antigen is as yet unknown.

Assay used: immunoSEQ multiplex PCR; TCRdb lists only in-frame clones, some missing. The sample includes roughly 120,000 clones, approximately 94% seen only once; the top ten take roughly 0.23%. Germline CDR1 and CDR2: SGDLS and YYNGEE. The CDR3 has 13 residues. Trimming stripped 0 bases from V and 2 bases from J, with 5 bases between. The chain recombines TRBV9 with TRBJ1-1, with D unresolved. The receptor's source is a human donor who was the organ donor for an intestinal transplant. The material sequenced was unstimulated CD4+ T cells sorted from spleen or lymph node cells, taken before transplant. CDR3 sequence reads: CASSVAYNTEAFF. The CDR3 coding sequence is TGTGCCAGCAGCGTAGCTTACAACACTGAAGCTTTCTTT.